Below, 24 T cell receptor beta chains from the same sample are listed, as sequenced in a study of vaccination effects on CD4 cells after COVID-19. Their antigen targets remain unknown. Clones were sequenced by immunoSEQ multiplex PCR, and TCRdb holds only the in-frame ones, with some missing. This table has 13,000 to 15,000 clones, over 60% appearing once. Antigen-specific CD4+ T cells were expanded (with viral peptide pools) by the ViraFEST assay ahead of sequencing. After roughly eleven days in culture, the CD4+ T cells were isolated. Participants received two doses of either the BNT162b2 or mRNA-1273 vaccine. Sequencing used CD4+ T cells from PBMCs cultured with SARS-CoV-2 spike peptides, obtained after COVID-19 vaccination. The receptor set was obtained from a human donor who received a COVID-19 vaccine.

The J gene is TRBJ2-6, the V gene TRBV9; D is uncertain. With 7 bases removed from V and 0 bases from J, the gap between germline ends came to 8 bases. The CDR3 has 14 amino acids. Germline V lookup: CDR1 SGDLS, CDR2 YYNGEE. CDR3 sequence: CASGRVSGANVLTF. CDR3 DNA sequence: TGTGCCAGCGGACGGGTCTCTGGGGCCAACGTCCTGACTTTC.

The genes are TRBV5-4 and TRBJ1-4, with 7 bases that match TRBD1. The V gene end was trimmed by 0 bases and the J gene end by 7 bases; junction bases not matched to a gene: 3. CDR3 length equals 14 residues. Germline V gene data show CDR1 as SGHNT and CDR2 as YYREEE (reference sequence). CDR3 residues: CASSLDRGAEKLFF. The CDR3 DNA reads TGTGCCAGCAGCTTGGACAGGGGCGCTGAAAAACTGTTTTTT. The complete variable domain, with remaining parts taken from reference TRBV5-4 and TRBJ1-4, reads ETGVTQSPTHLIKTRGQQVTLRCSSQSGHNTVSWYQQALGQGPQFIFQYYREEENGRGNFPPRFSGLQFPNYSSELNVNALELDDSALYLCASSLDRGAEKLFFGSGTQLSVL.

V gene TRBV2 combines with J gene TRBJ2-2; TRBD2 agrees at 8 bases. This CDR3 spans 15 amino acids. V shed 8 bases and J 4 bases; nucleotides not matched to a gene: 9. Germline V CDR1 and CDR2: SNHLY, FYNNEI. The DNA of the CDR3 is TGTGCCAGCGCCCCGGGGGGGACACGCACCGGGGAGCTGTTTTTT. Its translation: CASAPGGTRTGELFF. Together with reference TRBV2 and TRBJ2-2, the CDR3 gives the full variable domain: EPEVTQTPSHQVTQMGQEVILRCVPISNHLYFYWYRQILGQKVEFLVSFYNNEISEKSEIFDDQFSVERPDGSNFTLKIRSTKLEDSAMYFCASAPGGTRTGELFFGEGSRLTVL.

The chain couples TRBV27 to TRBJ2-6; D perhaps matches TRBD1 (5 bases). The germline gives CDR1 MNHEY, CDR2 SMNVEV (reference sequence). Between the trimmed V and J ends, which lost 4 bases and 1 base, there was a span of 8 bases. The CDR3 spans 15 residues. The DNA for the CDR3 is TGTGCCAGCAGTTCCCAGGGATCTGGGGCCAACGTCCTGACTTTC. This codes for CASSSQGSGANVLTF.

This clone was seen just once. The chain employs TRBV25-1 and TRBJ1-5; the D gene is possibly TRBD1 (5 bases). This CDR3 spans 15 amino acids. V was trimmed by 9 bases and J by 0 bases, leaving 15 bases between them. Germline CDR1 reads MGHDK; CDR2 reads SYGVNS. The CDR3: CARTKQGDSNQPQHF. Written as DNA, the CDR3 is TGTGCCAGAACCAAGCAGGGAGATAGCAATCAGCCCCAGCATTTT.

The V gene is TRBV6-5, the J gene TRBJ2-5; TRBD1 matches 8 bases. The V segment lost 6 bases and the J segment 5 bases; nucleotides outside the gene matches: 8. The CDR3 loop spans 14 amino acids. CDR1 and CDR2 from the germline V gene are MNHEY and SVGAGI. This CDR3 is CASRTGQGWETQYF. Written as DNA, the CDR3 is TGTGCCAGCAGAACCGGACAGGGCTGGGAGACCCAGTACTTC.

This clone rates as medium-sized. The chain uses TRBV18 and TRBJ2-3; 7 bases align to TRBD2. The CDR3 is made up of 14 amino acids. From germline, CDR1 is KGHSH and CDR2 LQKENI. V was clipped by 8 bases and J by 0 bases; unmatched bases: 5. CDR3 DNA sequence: TGTGCCAGCAAAGGAGCGGGGAGCACAGATACGCAGTATTTT. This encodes CASKGAGSTDTQYF. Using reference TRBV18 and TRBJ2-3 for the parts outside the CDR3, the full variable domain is NAGVMQNPRHLVRRRGQEARLRCSPMKGHSHVYWYRQLPEEGLKFMVYLQKENIIDESGMPKERFSAEFPKEGPSILRIQQVVRGDSAAYFCASKGAGSTDTQYFGPGTRLTVL.

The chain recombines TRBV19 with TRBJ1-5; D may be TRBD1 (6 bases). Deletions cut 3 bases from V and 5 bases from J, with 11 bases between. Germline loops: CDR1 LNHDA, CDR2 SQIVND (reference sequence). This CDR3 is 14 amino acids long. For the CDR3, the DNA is TGTGCCAGTAGTATTAGGGCAGGGGATCAGCCCCAGCATTTT. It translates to CASSIRAGDQPQHF.

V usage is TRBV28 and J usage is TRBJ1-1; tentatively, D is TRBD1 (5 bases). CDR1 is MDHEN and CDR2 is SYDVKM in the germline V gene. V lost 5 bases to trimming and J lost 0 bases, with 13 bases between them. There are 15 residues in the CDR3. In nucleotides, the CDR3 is TGTGCCAGCAGTACCCCAGGGAATTTGAACACTGAAGCTTTCTTT. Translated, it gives CASSTPGNLNTEAFF.

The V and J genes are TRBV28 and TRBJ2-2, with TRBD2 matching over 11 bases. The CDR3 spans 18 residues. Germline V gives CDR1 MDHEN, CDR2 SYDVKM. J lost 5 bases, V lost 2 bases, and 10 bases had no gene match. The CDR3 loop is CASSLGGWGLAETGELFF. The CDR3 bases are TGTGCCAGCAGTTTAGGGGGATGGGGACTAGCGGAAACCGGGGAGCTGTTTTTT.

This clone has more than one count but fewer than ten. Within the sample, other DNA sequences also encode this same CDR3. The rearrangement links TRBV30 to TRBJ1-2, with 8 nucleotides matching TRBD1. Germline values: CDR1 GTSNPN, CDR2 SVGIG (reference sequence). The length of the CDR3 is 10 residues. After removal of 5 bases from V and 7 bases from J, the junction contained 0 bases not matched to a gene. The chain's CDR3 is CAWDRGGYTF. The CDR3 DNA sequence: TGTGCCTGGGACAGGGGTGGCTACACCTTC.

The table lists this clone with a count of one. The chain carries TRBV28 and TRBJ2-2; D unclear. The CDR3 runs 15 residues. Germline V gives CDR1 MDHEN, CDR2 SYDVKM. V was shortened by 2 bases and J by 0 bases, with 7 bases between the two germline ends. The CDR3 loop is CASSLASSNTGELFF. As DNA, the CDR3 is TGTGCCAGCAGTTTAGCGTCTTCGAACACCGGGGAGCTGTTTTTT. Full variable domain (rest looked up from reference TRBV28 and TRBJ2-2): DVKVTQSSRYLVKRTGEKVFLECVQDMDHENMFWYRQDPGLGLRLIYFSYDVKMKEKGDIPEGYSVSREKKERFSLILESASTNQTSMYLCASSLASSNTGELFFGEGSRLTVL.

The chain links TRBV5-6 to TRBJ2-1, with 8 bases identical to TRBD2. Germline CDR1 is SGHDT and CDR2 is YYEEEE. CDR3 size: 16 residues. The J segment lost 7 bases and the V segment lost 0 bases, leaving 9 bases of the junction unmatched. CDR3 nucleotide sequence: TGTGCCAGCAGCTTGGGGTCCGGGGGGGCTTGGAATGAGCAGTTCTTC. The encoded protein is CASSLGSGGAWNEQFF. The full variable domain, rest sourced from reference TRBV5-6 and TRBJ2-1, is DAGVTQSPTHLIKTRGQQVTLRCSPKSGHDTVSWYQQALGQGPQFIFQYYEEEERQRGNFPDRFSGHQFPNYSSELNVNALLLGDSALYLCASSLGSGGAWNEQFFGPGTRLTVL.

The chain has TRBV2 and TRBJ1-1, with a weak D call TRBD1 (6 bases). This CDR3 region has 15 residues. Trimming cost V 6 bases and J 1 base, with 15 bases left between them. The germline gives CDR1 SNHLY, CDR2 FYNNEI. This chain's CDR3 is CASRAGARENTEAFF. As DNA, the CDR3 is TGTGCCAGCAGAGCGGGGGCCAGAGAGAACACTGAAGCTTTCTTT.

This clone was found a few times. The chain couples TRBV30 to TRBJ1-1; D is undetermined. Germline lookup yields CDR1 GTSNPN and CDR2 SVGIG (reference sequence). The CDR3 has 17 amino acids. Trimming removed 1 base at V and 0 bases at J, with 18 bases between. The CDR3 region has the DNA TGTGCCTGGAGTGGACGGGGAGGGTCGAGCATGAACACTGAAGCTTTCTTT. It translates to CAWSGRGGSSMNTEAFF.

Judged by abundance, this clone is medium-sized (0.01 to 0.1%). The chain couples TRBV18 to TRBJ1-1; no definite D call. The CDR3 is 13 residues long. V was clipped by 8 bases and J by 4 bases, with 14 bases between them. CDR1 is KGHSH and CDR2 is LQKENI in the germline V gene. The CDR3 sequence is CASLGSGGTEAFF. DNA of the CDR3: TGTGCCAGCCTAGGGTCCGGTGGCACTGAAGCTTTCTTT.

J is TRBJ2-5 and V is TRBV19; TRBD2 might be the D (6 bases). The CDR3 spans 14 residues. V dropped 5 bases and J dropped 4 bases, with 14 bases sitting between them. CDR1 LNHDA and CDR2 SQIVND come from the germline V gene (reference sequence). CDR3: CASSPTSTPETQYF. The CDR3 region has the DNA TGTGCCAGTAGTCCGACTAGTACGCCAGAGACCCAGTACTTC.

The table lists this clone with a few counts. CDR3 protein: CASSLSDRGNTIYF. The CDR3 DNA is TGTGCCAGCAGCCTTTCGGACAGGGGAAACACCATATATTTT. V is TRBV3-1 (or the pseudogene TRBV3-2) and J is TRBJ1-3; 7 positions agree with TRBD1. Germline CDR1 LGHDT, CDR2 YNNKEL (reference sequence). After removal of 4 bases from V and 4 bases from J, the junction contained 4 bases not matched to a gene. The CDR3 has 14 amino acids.

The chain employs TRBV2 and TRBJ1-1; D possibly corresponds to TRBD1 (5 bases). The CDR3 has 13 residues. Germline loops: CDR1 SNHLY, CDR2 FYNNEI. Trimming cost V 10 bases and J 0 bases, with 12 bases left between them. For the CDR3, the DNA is TGTGCCACCGGGACGGATTTGAACACTGAAGCTTTCTTT. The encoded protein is CATGTDLNTEAFF.

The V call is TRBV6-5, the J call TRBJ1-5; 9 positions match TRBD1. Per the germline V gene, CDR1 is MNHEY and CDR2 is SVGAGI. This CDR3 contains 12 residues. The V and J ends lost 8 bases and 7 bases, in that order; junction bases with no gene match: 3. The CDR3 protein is CASGTGGQPQHF. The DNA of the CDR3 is TGTGCCAGCGGAACAGGGGGCCAGCCCCAGCATTTT.

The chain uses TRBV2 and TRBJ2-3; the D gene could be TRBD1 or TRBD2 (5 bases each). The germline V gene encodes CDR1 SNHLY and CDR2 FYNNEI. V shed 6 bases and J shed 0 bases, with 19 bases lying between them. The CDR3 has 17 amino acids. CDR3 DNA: TGTGCCAGCAGGTACCCAAACCGGGGCCCCAGCACAGATACGCAGTATTTT. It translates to CASRYPNRGPSTDTQYF.

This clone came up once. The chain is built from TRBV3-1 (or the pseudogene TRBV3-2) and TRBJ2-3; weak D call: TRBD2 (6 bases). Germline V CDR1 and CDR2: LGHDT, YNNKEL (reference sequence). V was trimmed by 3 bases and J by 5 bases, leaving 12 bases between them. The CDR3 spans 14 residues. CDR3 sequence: CASSHSPGVDTQYF. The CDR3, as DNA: TGTGCCAGCAGCCACTCTCCGGGGGTAGATACGCAGTATTTT.

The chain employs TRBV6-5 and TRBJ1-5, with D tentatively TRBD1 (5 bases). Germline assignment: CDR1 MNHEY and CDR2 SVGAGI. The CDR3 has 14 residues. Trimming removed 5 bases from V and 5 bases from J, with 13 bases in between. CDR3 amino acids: CASSRDGRYQPQHF. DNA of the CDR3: TGTGCCAGCAGTCGGGACGGACGTTATCAGCCCCAGCATTTT.

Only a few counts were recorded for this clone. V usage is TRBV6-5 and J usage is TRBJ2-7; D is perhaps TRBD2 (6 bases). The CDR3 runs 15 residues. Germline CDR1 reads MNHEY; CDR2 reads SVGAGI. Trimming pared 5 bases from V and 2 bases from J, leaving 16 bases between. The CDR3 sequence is CASSNPRDGPYEQYF. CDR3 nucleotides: TGTGCCAGCAGTAACCCGCGGGACGGGCCCTACGAGCAGTACTTC.